A single sample is the source of the 8 T cell receptor beta chains below, sequenced in a study of T cell changes during pregnancy in multiple sclerosis. The repertoire was sequenced with immunoSEQ multiplex PCR; TCRdb's copy has only in-frame clones and lacks some. The sample includes some 60,000 clones, approximately 90% of them seen just once. The sequenced sample was peripheral blood, obtained in the third trimester of pregnancy. Receptors were obtained from a female donor in good health, enrolled as a control in a pregnancy study.

The chain employs TRBV18 and TRBJ2-3, with 9 positions matching TRBD2. From germline, CDR1 is KGHSH and CDR2 LQKENI. Losses at the gene ends were 2 bases for V and 4 bases for J; bases not matched to a gene: 7. This CDR3 region has 16 residues. The CDR3 is CASSPGGLAIPDTQYF. CDR3 DNA sequence: TGTGCCAGCTCACCAGGGGGACTAGCAATTCCAGATACGCAGTATTTT.

V usage is TRBV6-1 and J usage is TRBJ2-3, with TRBD2 identical over 11 bases. Germline V CDR1 and CDR2: MNHNS, SASEGT. Germline trimming cut 2 bases from V and 3 bases from J; bases unmatched to any gene: 19. The CDR3 length is 21 residues. Here the CDR3 DNA reads TGTGCCAGCAGTGAATTTATCGGGGGGGCAGCTAGCGGGAGGTCTACAGATACGCAGTATTTT. Translating gives CASSEFIGGAASGRSTDTQYF.

V usage is TRBV19 and J usage is TRBJ1-5; D is perhaps TRBD1 (5 bases). The ends were cut back, 6 bases at V and 4 bases at J, with 10 bases in the middle. Germline V gene data show CDR1 as LNHDA and CDR2 as SQIVND (reference sequence). The CDR3 runs to 13 residues. The CDR3 DNA follows: TGTGCCAGTAGAGACAGTAGTAATCAGCCCCAGCATTTT. As protein: CASRDSSNQPQHF.

The genes are TRBV19 and TRBJ2-1; D possibly corresponds to TRBD1 (5 bases). The V end was cut by 2 bases, the J end by 9 bases, with 11 bases between. CDR3 size: 13 residues. The germline V gene encodes CDR1 LNHDA and CDR2 SQIVND (reference sequence). DNA for the CDR3: TGTGCCAGTAGTATAAAAGGGGTCGGTGAGCAGTTCTTC. Protein product: CASSIKGVGEQFF.

The rearrangement links TRBV5-1 to TRBJ2-3, with D perhaps matching TRBD2 (6 bases). V was trimmed by 1 base and J by 3 bases, leaving 12 bases between them. CDR1 SGHRS and CDR2 YFSETQ come from the germline V gene. This CDR3 is 15 amino acids long. The CDR3 bases are TGCGCCAGCAGCTTGACGGGGGATCGTACAGATACGCAGTATTTT. This sequence encodes CASSLTGDRTDTQYF.

The genes are TRBV30 and TRBJ1-1, with D perhaps TRBD1 (6 bases). V was trimmed by 0 bases and J by 1 base, leaving 15 bases between them. This CDR3 has 16 amino acids. The germline gives CDR1 GTSNPN, CDR2 SVGIG (reference sequence). The CDR3 is CAWSVRWGQGNTEAFF. CDR3 coding DNA: TGTGCCTGGAGTGTACGTTGGGGGCAAGGGAACACTGAAGCTTTCTTT.

V and J are TRBV7-3 and TRBJ2-3; D unclear. The germline gives CDR1 SGHTA, CDR2 FQGTGA. Trimming removed 0 bases from V and 5 bases from J, with 6 bases in between. There are 13 residues in the CDR3. The CDR3 sequence is CASSLTFQDTQYF. In DNA, the CDR3 is TGTGCCAGCAGCTTAACGTTTCAAGATACGCAGTATTTT.

The genes are TRBV27 and TRBJ2-7; 7 positions match TRBD1. Germline V gene sequence: CDR1 MNHEY, CDR2 SMNVEV (reference sequence). The CDR3 length is 14 residues. V shed 2 bases and J 8 bases; nucleotides not matched to a gene: 9. Here the CDR3 DNA reads TGTGCCAGCAGTTTAAGGGACAGCCTTACAAAGCAGTACTTC. Residues: CASSLRDSLTKQYF.